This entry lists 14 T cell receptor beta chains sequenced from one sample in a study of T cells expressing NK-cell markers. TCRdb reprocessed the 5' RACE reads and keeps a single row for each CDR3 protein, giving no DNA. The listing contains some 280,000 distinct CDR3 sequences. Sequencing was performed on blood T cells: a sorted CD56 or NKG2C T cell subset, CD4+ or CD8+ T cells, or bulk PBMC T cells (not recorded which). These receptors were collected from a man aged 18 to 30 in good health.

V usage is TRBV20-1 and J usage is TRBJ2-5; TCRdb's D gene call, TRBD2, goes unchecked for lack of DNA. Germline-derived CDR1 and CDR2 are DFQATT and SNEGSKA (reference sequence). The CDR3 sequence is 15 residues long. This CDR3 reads CSASTPVGGLWAQYF.

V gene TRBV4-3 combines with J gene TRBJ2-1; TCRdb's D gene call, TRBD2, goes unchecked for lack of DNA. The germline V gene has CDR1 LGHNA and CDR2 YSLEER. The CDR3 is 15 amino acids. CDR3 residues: CASSQGWREGHEQFF.

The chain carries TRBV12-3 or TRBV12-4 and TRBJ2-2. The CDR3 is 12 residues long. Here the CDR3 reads CASSQNTGELFF.

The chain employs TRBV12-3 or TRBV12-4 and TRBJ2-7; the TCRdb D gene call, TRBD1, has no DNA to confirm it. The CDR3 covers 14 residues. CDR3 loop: CASSFPGRLYEQYF.

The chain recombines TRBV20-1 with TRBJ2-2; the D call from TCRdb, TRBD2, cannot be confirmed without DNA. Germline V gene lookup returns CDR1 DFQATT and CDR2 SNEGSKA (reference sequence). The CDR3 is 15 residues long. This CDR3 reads CSATRSGRAAGELFF.

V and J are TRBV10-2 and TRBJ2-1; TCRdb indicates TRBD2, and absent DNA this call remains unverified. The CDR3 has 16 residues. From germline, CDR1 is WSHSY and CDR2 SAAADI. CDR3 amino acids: CASRSPGLAGYNEQFF.

The CDR3 region is CASEGQPNEQFF. The chain uses TRBV7-9 and TRBJ2-1; TCRdb proposes TRBD1, but this gene call is untestable without DNA. The germline CDR1 and CDR2 sequences are SEHNR and FQNEAQ (reference sequence). CDR3 length: 12 residues.

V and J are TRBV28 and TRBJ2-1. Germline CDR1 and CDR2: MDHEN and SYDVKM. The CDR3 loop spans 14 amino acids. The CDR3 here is CASSPITKYNEQFF. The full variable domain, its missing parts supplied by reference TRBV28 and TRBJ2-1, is DVKVTQSSRYLVKRTGEKVFLECVQDMDHENMFWYRQDPGLGLRLIYFSYDVKMKEKGDIPEGYSVSREKKERFSLILESASTNQTSMYLCASSPITKYNEQFFGPGTRLTVL.

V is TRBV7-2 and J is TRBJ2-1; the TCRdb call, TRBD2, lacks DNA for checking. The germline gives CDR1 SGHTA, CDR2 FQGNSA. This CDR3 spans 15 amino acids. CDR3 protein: CASSPKGTSPFKWFF.

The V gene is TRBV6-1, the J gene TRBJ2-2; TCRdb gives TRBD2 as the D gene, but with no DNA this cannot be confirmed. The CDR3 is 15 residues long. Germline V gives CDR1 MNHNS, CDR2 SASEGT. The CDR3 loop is CATQGPRTNTGELFF.

The CDR3 loop is CASSYAGQGQYF. This chain joins TRBV3-1 and TRBJ2-3; TCRdb selects TRBD1, and the lack of DNA leaves this call unchecked. This CDR3 has 12 amino acids. Germline V gene sequence: CDR1 LGHDT, CDR2 YNNKEL (reference sequence).

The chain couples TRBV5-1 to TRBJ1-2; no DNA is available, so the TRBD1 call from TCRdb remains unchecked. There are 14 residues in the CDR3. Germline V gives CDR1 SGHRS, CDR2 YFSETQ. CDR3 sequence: CASSLEGTANGYTF. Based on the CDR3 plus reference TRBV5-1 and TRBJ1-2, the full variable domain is KAGVTQTPRYLIKTRGQQVTLSCSPISGHRSVSWYQQTPGQGLQFLFEYFSETQRNKGNFPGRFSGRQFSNSRSEMNVSTLELGDSALYLCASSLEGTANGYTFGSGTRLTVV.

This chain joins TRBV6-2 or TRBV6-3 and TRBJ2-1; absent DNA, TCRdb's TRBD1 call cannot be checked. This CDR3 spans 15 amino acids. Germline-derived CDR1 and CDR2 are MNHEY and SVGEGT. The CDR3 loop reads CASSWDRGGSGEQFF.

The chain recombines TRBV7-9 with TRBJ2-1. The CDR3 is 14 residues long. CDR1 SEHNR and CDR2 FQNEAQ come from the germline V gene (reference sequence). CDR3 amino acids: CASSLYSYGNEQFF.